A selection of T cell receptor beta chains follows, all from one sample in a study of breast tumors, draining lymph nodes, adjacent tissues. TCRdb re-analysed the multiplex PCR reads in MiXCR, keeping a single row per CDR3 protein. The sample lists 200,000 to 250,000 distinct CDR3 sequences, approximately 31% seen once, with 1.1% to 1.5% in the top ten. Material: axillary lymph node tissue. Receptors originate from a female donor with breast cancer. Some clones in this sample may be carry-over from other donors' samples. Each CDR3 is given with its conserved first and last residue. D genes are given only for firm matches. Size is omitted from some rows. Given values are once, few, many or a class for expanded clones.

TGCGCCAGCAGCTTGGTGACAGGAGTCTCCTACAATGAGCAGTTCTTC,CASSLVTGVSYNEQFF,TRBJ2-1,.,TRBV5-1,.
TGCGCCAGCAGCCAAGGTCGGAGGAACACTGGGATTGGTTACACCTTC,CASSQGRRNTGIGYTF,TRBJ1-2,.,TRBV4-3,.
TGTGCCAGCAGCCCGCACCGAGCCGGGACAGGGGTTGGCTACACCTTC,CASSPHRAGTGVGYTF,TRBJ1-2,TRBD1,TRBV9,many
TGTGCCAGCGGGATGGAAGGGGGCAGGATCAAGGAGTACTTC,CASGMEGGRIKEYF,TRBJ2-7,TRBD1,TRBV2,many
TGTGCCAGCAGTGAAGGGGAGAGCAATCAGCCCCAGCATTTT,CASSEGESNQPQHF,TRBJ1-5,.,TRBV6-1,many
TGTGCCAGCAGCCCGCCGGCTAGCCAAAGGAACGAGCAGTACTTC,CASSPPASQRNEQYF,TRBJ2-7,.,TRBV11-3,many
TGTGCCAGCAGTCACAGGGCCCGGGGGACCCAGTACTTC,CASSHRARGTQYF,TRBJ2-5,.,TRBV6-2/TRBV6-3,.
TGTGCCAGTAGTATCTCCGGGACAGGGACCCACGAGCAGTACTTC,CASSISGTGTHEQYF,TRBJ2-7,TRBD1,TRBV19,many
TGTGCCAGCAGTCACTCCGCAAATACCGGGGAGCTGTTTTTT,CASSHSANTGELFF,TRBJ2-2,.,TRBV6-6,few
TGTGCCAGCAGTTGGCAGGAGGATGAAAAACTGTTTTTT,CASSWQEDEKLFF,TRBJ1-4,.,TRBV12-3/TRBV12-4,many
TGTGCCAGCAGCTTAGTGCGCACTGGCACAGATACGCAGTATTTT,CASSLVRTGTDTQYF,TRBJ2-3,.,TRBV7-3,many
TGTGCCAGCAGCCGATACATCCGTCCCGAAGGAACTGAAGCTTTCTTT,CASSRYIRPEGTEAFF,TRBJ1-1,.,TRBV11-2,.
TGTGCCAGCAGCCAAGCCTTAGGTGGCACCGGGGAGCTGTTTTTT,CASSQALGGTGELFF,TRBJ2-2,.,TRBV4-2,many
TGTGCCAGTACCAGGGACAGGGTTGCCGGGGCCAACGTCCTGACTTTC,CASTRDRVAGANVLTF,TRBJ2-6,TRBD1,TRBV19,.
TGCAGCTATCGACTAGCGGGGAACTACGAGCAGTACTTC,CSYRLAGNYEQYF,TRBJ2-7,TRBD2,TRBV29-1,.
TGTGCCAGCAGCCCAGGACGCAGGTCCTACGAGCAGTACTTC,CASSPGRRSYEQYF,TRBJ2-7,.,TRBV11-2,many
TGTGCCAGCAGCATTAACCCGTCGGGGGATAACTATGGCTACACCTTC,CASSINPSGDNYGYTF,TRBJ1-2,.,TRBV7-2,many
TGCGCCAGCAGCTTACAGGGGCCAAGGGCGGTGCAGTACTTC,CASSLQGPRAVQYF,TRBJ2-7,TRBD1,TRBV5-1,.
TGTGCCAGCAGCTTAGTTACCGGGCCGAGCACAGATACGCAGTATTTT,CASSLVTGPSTDTQYF,TRBJ2-3,.,TRBV11-2,many
TGCGCCAGCAGCTGGGTTGGGGGACTACGGGAGCAGTACTTC,CASSWVGGLREQYF,TRBJ2-7,TRBD2,TRBV5-1,many
TGTGCCAGCAGATACCCTCAGGGGGGAGGCAACACCGGGGAGCTGTTTTTT,CASRYPQGGGNTGELFF,TRBJ2-2,.,TRBV6-6,.
TGTGCCACCAGCCCCGGACAGTTTTCTGAAGCTTTCTTT,CATSPGQFSEAFF,TRBJ1-1,.,TRBV15,.
TGTGCCAGCAGCTTAGAGGCAAACAACGAGCAGTACTTC,CASSLEANNEQYF,TRBJ2-7,.,TRBV7-9,many
TGTGCCAGCAGCCGACTCTTCGAGCGGGGACCCGCCTACGGCTACACCTTC,CASSRLFERGPAYGYTF,TRBJ1-2,.,TRBV7-2,many
TGCGCCAGCAGCTCACAGGGCGGGAACACCGGGGAGCTGTTTTTT,CASSSQGGNTGELFF,TRBJ2-2,.,TRBV5-1,.
TGCGCCAGCAGGACAGGGTCTGGAAGCACCATATATTTT,CASRTGSGSTIYF,TRBJ1-3,TRBD1,TRBV5-1,.
TGTGCCAGCAGCCAAGTTGGGACTAGCGGGATTCCGCAGTATTTT,CASSQVGTSGIPQYF,TRBJ2-3,TRBD2,TRBV3-1,many
TGTGCCACCAGCAGAGATATCGGCAGTGGCGAGACCCAGTACTTC,CATSRDIGSGETQYF,TRBJ2-5,.,TRBV15,many